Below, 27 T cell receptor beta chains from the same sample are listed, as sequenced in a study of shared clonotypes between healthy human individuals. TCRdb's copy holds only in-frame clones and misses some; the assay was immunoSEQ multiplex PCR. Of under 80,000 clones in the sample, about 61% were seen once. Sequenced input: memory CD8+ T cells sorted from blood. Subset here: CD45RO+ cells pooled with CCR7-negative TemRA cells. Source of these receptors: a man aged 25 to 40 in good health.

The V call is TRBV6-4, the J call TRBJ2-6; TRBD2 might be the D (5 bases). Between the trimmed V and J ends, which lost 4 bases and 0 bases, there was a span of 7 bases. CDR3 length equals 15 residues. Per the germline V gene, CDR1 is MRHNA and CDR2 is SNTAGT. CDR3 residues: CASSVTSSGANVLTF. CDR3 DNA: TGTGCCAGCAGTGTTACTAGCTCTGGGGCCAACGTCCTGACTTTC.

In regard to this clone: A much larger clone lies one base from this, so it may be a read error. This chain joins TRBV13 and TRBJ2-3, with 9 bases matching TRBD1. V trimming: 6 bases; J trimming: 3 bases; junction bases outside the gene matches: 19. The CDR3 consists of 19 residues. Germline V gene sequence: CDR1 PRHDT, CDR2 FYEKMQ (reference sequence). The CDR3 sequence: CASRTLRGGTGRVTDTQYF. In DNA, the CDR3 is TGTGCCAGCAGGACGCTTAGGGGCGGGACAGGGAGGGTTACAGATACGCAGTATTTT.

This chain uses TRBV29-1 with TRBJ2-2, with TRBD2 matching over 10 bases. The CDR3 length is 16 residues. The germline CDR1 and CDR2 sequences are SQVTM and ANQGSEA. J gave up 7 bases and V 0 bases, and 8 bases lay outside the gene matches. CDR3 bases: TGCAGCGTTGAAGACACAGCGGGAGGGTCTCTCGGGGAGCTGTTTTTT. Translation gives CSVEDTAGGSLGELFF.

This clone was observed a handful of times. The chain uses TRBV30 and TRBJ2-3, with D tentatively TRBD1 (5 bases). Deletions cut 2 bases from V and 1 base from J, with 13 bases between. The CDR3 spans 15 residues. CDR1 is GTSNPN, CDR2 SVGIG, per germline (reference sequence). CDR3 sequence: CAWSSTVRGTDTQYF. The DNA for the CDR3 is TGTGCCTGGAGTTCCACAGTCAGGGGCACAGATACGCAGTATTTT.

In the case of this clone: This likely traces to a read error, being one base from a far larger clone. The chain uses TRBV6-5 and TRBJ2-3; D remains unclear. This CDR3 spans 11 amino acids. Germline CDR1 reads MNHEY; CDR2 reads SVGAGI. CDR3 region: CAGSTWDTQYF. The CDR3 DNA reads TGTGCCGGCAGCACGTGGGATACGCAGTATTTT.

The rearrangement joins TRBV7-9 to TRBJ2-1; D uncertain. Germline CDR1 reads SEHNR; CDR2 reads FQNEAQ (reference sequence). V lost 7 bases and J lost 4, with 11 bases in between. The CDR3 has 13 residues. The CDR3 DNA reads TGTGCCAGCAAACCGACACCATACAATGAGCAGTTCTTC. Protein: CASKPTPYNEQFF.

The DNA for the CDR3 is TGTGCCAGCAGCCCCGATGGACTCGACAATGAGCAGTTCTTC. Amino acid sequence: CASSPDGLDNEQFF. The V and J genes are TRBV7-9 and TRBJ2-1, with a possible D match to TRBD2 (5 bases). The ends were cut back, 5 bases at V and 5 bases at J, with 13 bases in the middle. The CDR3 runs 14 residues. CDR1 and CDR2 (germline): SEHNR, FQNEAQ (reference sequence).

CDR3 amino acids: CASSSDLLWGYTF. In nucleotides, the CDR3 is TGTGCCAGCAGCTCAGACCTACTCTGGGGCTACACCTTC. The J gene is TRBJ1-2, the V gene TRBV11-2; unclear D gene. Trimming removed 4 bases from V and 8 bases from J, with 14 bases in between. From germline, CDR1 is SGHAT and CDR2 FQNNGV. The CDR3 totals 13 residues.

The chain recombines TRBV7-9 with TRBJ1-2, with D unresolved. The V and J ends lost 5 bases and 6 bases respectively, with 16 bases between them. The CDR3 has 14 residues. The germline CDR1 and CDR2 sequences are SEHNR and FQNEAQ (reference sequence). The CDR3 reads CASSEAGAWNGYTF. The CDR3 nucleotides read TGTGCCAGCAGCGAAGCTGGCGCTTGGAATGGCTACACCTTC.

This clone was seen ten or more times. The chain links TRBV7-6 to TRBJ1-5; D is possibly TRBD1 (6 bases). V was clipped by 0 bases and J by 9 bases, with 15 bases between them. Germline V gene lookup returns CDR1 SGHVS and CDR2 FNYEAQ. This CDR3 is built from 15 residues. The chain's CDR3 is CASSLAPTGQGPQHF. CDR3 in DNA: TGTGCCAGCAGCTTAGCCCCGACAGGTCAGGGGCCCCAGCATTTT.

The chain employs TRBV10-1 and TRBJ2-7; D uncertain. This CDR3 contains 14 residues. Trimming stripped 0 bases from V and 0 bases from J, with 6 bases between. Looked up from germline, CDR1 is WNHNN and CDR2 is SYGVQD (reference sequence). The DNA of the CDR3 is TGCGCCAGCAGTGAGTCGCCGAGCTCCTACGAGCAGTACTTC. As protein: CASSESPSSYEQYF.

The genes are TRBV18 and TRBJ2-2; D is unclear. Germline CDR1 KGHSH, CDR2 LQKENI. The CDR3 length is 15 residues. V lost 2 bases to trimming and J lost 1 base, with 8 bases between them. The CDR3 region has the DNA TGTGCCAGCTCACCAGGGGAAAAGAACACCGGGGAGCTGTTTTTT. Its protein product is CASSPGEKNTGELFF.

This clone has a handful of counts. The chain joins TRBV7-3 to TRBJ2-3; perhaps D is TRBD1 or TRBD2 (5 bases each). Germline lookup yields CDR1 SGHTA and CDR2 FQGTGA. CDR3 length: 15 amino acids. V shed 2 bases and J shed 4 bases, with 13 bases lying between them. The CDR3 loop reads CASSLGASISDTQYF. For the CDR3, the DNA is TGTGCCAGCAGCTTAGGGGCTAGCATTTCAGATACGCAGTATTTT. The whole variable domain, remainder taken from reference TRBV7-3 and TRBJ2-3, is GAGVSQTPSNKVTEKGKYVELRCDPISGHTALYWYRQSLGQGPEFLIYFQGTGAADDSGLPNDRFFAVRPEGSVSTLKIQRTERGDSAVYLCASSLGASISDTQYFGPGTRLTVL.

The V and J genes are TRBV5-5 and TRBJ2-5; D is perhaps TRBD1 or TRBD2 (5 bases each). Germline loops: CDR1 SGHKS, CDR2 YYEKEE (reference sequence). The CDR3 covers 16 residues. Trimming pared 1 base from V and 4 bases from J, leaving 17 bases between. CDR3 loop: CASSLPGTPGLETQYF. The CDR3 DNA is TGTGCCAGCAGCTTGCCCGGGACGCCGGGGTTAGAGACCCAGTACTTC.

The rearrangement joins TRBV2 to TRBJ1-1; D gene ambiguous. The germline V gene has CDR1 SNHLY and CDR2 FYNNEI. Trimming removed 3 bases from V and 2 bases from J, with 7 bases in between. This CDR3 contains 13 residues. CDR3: CASSDRANTEAFF. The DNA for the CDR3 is TGTGCCAGCAGTGATAGAGCAAACACTGAAGCTTTCTTT.

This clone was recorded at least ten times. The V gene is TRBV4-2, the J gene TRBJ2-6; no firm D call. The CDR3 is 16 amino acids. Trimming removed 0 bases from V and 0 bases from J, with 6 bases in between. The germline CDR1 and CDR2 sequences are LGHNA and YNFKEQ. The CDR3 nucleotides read TGTGCCAGCAGCCAAGATACGGGCTCTGGGGCCAACGTCCTGACTTTC. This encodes CASSQDTGSGANVLTF.

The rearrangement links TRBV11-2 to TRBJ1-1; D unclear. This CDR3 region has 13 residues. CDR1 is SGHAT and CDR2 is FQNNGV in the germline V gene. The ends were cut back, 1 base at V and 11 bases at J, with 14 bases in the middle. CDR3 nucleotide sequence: TGTGCCAGCAGCTTAGGGTCGCTCAAGTTCGCTTTCTTT. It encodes CASSLGSLKFAFF.

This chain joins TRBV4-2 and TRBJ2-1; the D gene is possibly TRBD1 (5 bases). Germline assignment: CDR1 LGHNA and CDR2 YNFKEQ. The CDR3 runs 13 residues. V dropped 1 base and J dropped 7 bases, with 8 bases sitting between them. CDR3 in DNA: TGTGCCAGCAGCCAAGGACAGTCGAATGAGCAGTTCTTC. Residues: CASSQGQSNEQFF.

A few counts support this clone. The CDR3 loop is CASSGKLVTNSYEQYF. The CDR3 coding sequence is TGTGCCAGCAGCGGTAAACTGGTTACTAACTCCTACGAGCAGTACTTC. The rearrangement uses TRBV5-6 and TRBJ2-7, with unresolved D. Germline-derived CDR1 and CDR2 are SGHDT and YYEEEE. The CDR3 runs 16 residues. V lost 4 bases, J lost 0 bases, and 17 bases lay in between.

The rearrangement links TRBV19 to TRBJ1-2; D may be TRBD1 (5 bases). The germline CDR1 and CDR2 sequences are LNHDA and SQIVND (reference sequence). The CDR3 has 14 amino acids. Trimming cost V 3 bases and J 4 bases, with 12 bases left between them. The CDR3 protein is CASSIVGAGYGYTF. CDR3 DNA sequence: TGTGCCAGTAGTATTGTCGGGGCGGGCTATGGCTACACCTTC.

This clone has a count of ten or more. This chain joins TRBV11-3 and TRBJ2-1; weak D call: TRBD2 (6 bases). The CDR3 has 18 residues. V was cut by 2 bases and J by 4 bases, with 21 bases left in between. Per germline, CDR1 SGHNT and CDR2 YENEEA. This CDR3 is CASSLSALAGWSYNEQFF. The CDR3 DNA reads TGTGCCAGCAGCTTATCCGCTCTGGCGGGATGGTCGTACAATGAGCAGTTCTTC.

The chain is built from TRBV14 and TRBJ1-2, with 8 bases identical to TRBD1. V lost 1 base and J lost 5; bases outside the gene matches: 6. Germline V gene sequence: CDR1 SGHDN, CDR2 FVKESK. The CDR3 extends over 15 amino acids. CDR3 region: CASSQVLGQVYGYTF. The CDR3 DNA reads TGTGCCAGCAGCCAAGTCCTGGGACAGGTTTATGGCTACACCTTC.

The CDR3 region has the DNA TGCAGCCACGGGGATAGCACAGATACGCAGTATTTT. This sequence encodes CSHGDSTDTQYF. The rearrangement links TRBV29-1 to TRBJ2-3, with D tentatively TRBD2 (5 bases). The germline gives CDR1 SQVTM, CDR2 ANQGSEA. Trimming shortened V by 8 bases and J by 0 bases, and 9 bases separated the two germline ends. The CDR3 totals 12 residues.

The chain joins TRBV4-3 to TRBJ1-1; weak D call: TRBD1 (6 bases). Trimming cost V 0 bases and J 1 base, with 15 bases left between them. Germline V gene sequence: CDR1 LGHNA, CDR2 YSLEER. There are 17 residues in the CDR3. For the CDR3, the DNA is TGCGCCAGCAGCCAAGATCCCCAGACAGGAAAGAACACTGAAGCTTTCTTT. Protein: CASSQDPQTGKNTEAFF.

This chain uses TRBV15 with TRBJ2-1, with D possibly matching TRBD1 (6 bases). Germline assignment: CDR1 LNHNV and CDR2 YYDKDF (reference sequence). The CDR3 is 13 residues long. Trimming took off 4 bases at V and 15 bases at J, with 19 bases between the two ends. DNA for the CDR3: TGTGCCACCAGCACCGGGGCAGGGGACCCCCCGTTCTTC. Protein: CATSTGAGDPPFF.

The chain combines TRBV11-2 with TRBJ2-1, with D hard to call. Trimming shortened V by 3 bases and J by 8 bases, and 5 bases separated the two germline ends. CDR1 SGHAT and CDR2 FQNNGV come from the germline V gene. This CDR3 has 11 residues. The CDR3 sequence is CASSFWDEQFF. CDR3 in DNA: TGTGCCAGCAGCTTTTGGGATGAGCAGTTCTTC.

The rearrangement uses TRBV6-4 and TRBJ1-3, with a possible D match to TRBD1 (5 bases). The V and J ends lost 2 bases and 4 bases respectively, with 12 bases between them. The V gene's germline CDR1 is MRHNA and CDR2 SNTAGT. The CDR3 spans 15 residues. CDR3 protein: CASSDPTEQGNTIYF. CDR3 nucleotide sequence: TGTGCCAGCAGTGACCCGACAGAACAGGGAAACACCATATATTTT.